The 20 T cell receptor beta chains below come from one sample, sequenced in a study of blood T cell repertoires in COVID-19. Clones were read by immunoSEQ multiplex PCR, and TCRdb kept only the in-frame ones, dropping some. Of about 150,000 clones detected, approximately 86% appear once; the ten largest clones hold about 4%. The sample taken for sequencing was PBMCs or T cells enriched from blood (not recorded which). The receptors were gathered from a woman aged 40 to 49 who had been exposed to COVID-19.

This clone was seen a single time. J is TRBJ1-1 and V is TRBV7-9; TRBD1 might be the D (6 bases). The V gene lost 6 bases and the J gene lost 2 bases, with 16 bases spanning the gap. This CDR3 comprises 15 residues. CDR1 and CDR2 from the germline V gene are SEHNR and FQNEAQ (reference sequence). CDR3 coding DNA: TGTGCCAGCAGGCCCGCCCGCAGGGGCAACACTGAAGCTTTCTTT. It specifies CASRPARRGNTEAFF.

The chain links TRBV9 to TRBJ2-7; D is possibly TRBD2 (6 bases). CDR1 SGDLS and CDR2 YYNGEE come from the germline V gene. This CDR3 comprises 15 residues. The V and J ends lost 0 bases and 2 bases respectively, with 12 bases between them. CDR3 bases: TGTGCCAGCAGCGTAGCCGGGACTGATACCTACGAGCAGTACTTC. Protein product: CASSVAGTDTYEQYF.

This clone was recorded only once. The chain combines TRBV4-3 with TRBJ2-7, with unresolved D. V was cut by 0 bases and J by 2 bases, with 5 bases left in between. The germline CDR1 and CDR2 sequences are LGHNA and YSLEER. This CDR3 region has 13 residues. The CDR3 spells CASSQDSPYEQYF. CDR3 coding DNA: TGCGCCAGCAGCCAAGACAGTCCCTACGAGCAGTACTTC.

The V gene is TRBV5-4, the J gene TRBJ1-1; TRBD1 matches 7 bases. V was pared by 4 bases and J by 1 base, with 10 bases of the junction left unmatched. The CDR3 has 16 residues. The germline V gene encodes CDR1 SGHNT and CDR2 YYREEE (reference sequence). CDR3 region: CASSRNRGTRNTEAFF. The DNA of the CDR3 is TGTGCCAGCAGCCGTAACAGGGGTACTAGGAACACTGAAGCTTTCTTT.

The rearrangement uses TRBV7-9 and TRBJ2-1; the D gene is possibly TRBD2 (6 bases). Germline V gene sequence: CDR1 SEHNR, CDR2 FQNEAQ (reference sequence). The CDR3 length is 13 residues. V shed 3 bases and J shed 3 bases, with 6 bases lying between them. CDR3 coding DNA: TGTGCCAGCAGCTTGGGACTCTACAATGAGCAGTTCTTC. As protein: CASSLGLYNEQFF.

The chain joins TRBV4-3 to TRBJ1-6, with 7 bases matching TRBD1. Germline assignment: CDR1 LGHNA and CDR2 YSLEER. The V segment lost 0 bases and the J segment 4 bases; nucleotides outside the gene matches: 9. The CDR3 is 18 residues long. CDR3 in amino acids: CASSQEERGREYNSPLHF. In DNA form, the CDR3 reads TGCGCCAGCAGCCAAGAGGAGAGGGGGCGCGAGTATAATTCACCCCTCCACTTT.

The V call is TRBV5-1, the J call TRBJ2-1; D remains unclear. The V end lost 3 bases, the J end lost 3 bases, and 4 bases lay between the germline ends. CDR3 length: 12 amino acids. Germline lookup yields CDR1 SGHRS and CDR2 YFSETQ. CDR3 nucleotides: TGCGCCAGCAGCTCGGGCTACAATGAGCAGTTCTTC. Amino acid sequence: CASSSGYNEQFF.

The chain carries TRBV27 and TRBJ2-1; tentatively, D is TRBD2 (5 bases). V lost 5 bases to trimming and J lost 12 bases, with 23 bases between them. Germline V gene sequence: CDR1 MNHEY, CDR2 SMNVEV (reference sequence). The CDR3 length is 15 residues. DNA for the CDR3: TGTGCCAGCAGTACCAGTCTAACTACCCTTAGCGTGCAGTTCTTC. Translated: CASSTSLTTLSVQFF.

As to this clone: The junction shows a germline mismatch at one end, possibly a read error. The chain employs TRBV5-6 and TRBJ2-7, with 8 bases fitting TRBD1. Germline V gene lookup returns CDR1 SGHDT and CDR2 YYEEEE. This CDR3 comprises 11 residues. CDR3 bases: TGTGCCAGCAGCACGCCGGGACAGGCGGTCTTC. Protein product: CASSTPGQAVF. The full variable domain, its missing parts supplied by reference TRBV5-6 and TRBJ2-7, is DAGVTQSPTHLIKTRGQQVTLRCSPKSGHDTVSWYQQALGQGPQFIFQYYEEEERQRGNFPDRFSGHQFPNYSSELNVNALLLGDSALYLCASSTPGQAVFGPGTRLTVT.

The chain carries TRBV11-3 and TRBJ1-4; 9 bases match TRBD1. V was clipped by 0 bases and J by 5 bases; unmatched bases: 10. In germline, CDR1 is SGHNT, CDR2 YENEEA. The CDR3 is made up of 18 amino acids. This chain's CDR3 is CASSLEPGQGGGNEKLFF. In nucleotides, the CDR3 is TGTGCCAGCAGCTTAGAACCGGGACAGGGAGGGGGGAATGAAAAACTGTTTTTT.

The V gene is TRBV10-1, the J gene TRBJ2-1, with 10 bases that match TRBD2. There are 16 residues in the CDR3. Germline V CDR1 and CDR2: WNHNN, SYGVQD (reference sequence). V lost 4 bases, J lost 0 bases, and 3 bases stayed unmatched. For the CDR3, the DNA is TGCGCCAGCAGTGGGTGGACTAGCGGCTCCTACAATGAGCAGTTCTTC. This codes for CASSGWTSGSYNEQFF.

V usage is TRBV6-5 and J usage is TRBJ1-6, with 7 positions matching TRBD1. This CDR3 contains 14 residues. From germline, CDR1 is MNHEY and CDR2 SVGAGI. J lost 7 bases, V lost 4 bases, and 4 bases had no gene match. The CDR3 nucleotides read TGTGCCAGCAGTTTTGGGACAGAAAATTCACCCCTCCACTTT. Protein product: CASSFGTENSPLHF.

The CDR3 DNA follows: TGTGCCAGCAGCCAGGGGACAGGGGGCAAGGCTTTCTTT. Its protein is CASSQGTGGKAFF. The genes are TRBV3-1 (or the pseudogene TRBV3-2) and TRBJ1-1; 12 positions match TRBD1. This CDR3 has 13 amino acids. Per the germline V gene, CDR1 is LGHDT and CDR2 is YNNKEL (reference sequence). V gave up 3 bases and J gave up 11 bases; unmatched junction bases: 4.

The chain carries TRBV28 and TRBJ1-3, with D possibly matching TRBD1 (6 bases). The CDR3 spans 15 residues. CDR1 and CDR2 (germline): MDHEN, SYDVKM. V lost 3 bases and J 0 bases, leaving 9 bases between the germline ends. The CDR3 DNA sequence: TGTGCCAGCAGTTTCCTGACAGGCTCTGGAAACACCATATATTTT. Its translation: CASSFLTGSGNTIYF.

V is TRBV19 and J is TRBJ2-7; 10 bases align to TRBD2. J was trimmed by 5 bases and V by 5 bases; bases with no gene match: 3. Looked up from germline, CDR1 is LNHDA and CDR2 is SQIVND (reference sequence). The CDR3 totals 13 residues. The CDR3 loop reads CASSPSGGDEQYF. The CDR3, as DNA: TGTGCCAGTAGTCCGAGCGGGGGGGACGAGCAGTACTTC.

This clone was picked up many times. The chain combines TRBV5-1 with TRBJ2-1; 9 nucleotides align to TRBD2. V dropped 2 bases and J dropped 7; count of bases not matched to a gene: 4. Germline CDR1 is SGHRS and CDR2 is YFSETQ. This CDR3 comprises 14 residues. CDR3 in amino acids: CASSLSGLANEQFF. The CDR3, as DNA: TGCGCCAGCAGCTTATCGGGACTAGCAAATGAGCAGTTCTTC.

The V call is TRBV10-3, the J call TRBJ1-1; TRBD1 agrees at 8 bases. The CDR3 runs to 13 residues. Per germline, CDR1 ENHRY and CDR2 SYGVKD. With 4 bases clipped from V and 11 bases from J, the junction kept 9 bases outside the gene matches. CDR3 in DNA: TGTGCCATCAGTGTCGGACAGGGTATTGTCGCTTTCTTT. Amino acids: CAISVGQGIVAFF.

The V call is TRBV11-3, the J call TRBJ2-3; D might be TRBD2 (6 bases). The germline CDR1 and CDR2 sequences are SGHNT and YENEEA. V lost 1 base to trimming and J lost 5 bases, with 10 bases between them. The CDR3 is made up of 14 amino acids. DNA of the CDR3: TGTGCCAGCAGCTTAGGAAGGGAGGAAGATACGCAGTATTTT. It translates to CASSLGREEDTQYF. The full variable domain, rest sourced from reference TRBV11-3 and TRBJ2-3, is EAGVVQSPRYKIIEKKQPVAFWCNPISGHNTLYWYLQNLGQGPELLIRYENEEAVDDSQLPKDRFSAERLKGVDSTLKIQPAELGDSAVYLCASSLGREEDTQYFGPGTRLTVL.

The chain uses TRBV19 and TRBJ2-7; 9 positions match TRBD1. The trim removed 1 base at V and 3 bases at J, leaving 4 bases unmatched. The CDR3 is 15 residues long. Germline V lookup: CDR1 LNHDA, CDR2 SQIVND (reference sequence). Here the CDR3 DNA reads TGTGCCAGTAGTATAGCTGGGACAGGGAACTACGAGCAGTACTTC. Amino acid sequence: CASSIAGTGNYEQYF.

The chain links TRBV11-2 to TRBJ1-6, with 10 bases fitting TRBD1. There are 17 residues in the CDR3. Trimming took 4 bases from V and 7 from J; bases not matched to a gene: 10. The germline V gene has CDR1 SGHAT and CDR2 FQNNGV. As DNA, the CDR3 is TGTGCCAGCAGCTCAAACCCGGGACAGGGGTGGAATTCACCCCTCCACTTT. This encodes CASSSNPGQGWNSPLHF.